Listed below are T cell receptor beta chains from one sample, sequenced in a study of CD8+CD57+ T cells in acquired aplastic anemia. Via MiXCR, TCRdb re-called the reads, giving one row per CDR3 protein. Among 100,000 to 150,000 distinct CDR3 sequences listed, 45% to 60% were seen once. The sequenced sample consisted of sorted CD4+, CD8+, or CD8+CD57+ T cells (not recorded which) from PBMCs. These receptors originate from a human donor with aplastic anemia. CDR3s include the opening cysteine and the closing phenylalanine or tryptophan. The D gene is left open where the match is weak. Rows give clone size only sometimes, using once, few, many, or a class for an expanded clone.

J	size	D	V	CDR3	DNA
TRBJ1-5	-	-	TRBV7-9	CASSSTYSNQPQHF	TGTGCCAGCAGCTCAACATACTCTAATCAGCCCCAGCATTTT
TRBJ2-1	-	TRBD1	TRBV24-1	CAIGTAMGEQFF	TGTGCCATCGGGACAGCTATGGGTGAGCAGTTCTTC
TRBJ2-5	-	-	TRBV7-8	CASKIGETQYF	TGTGCCAGCAAAATAGGGGAGACCCAGTACTTC
TRBJ1-3	few	-	TRBV29-1	CSAREAYSGNTIYF	TGCAGCGCAAGGGAGGCGTACTCTGGAAACACCATATATTTT
TRBJ2-5	many	TRBD2	TRBV6-5	CASRGGEETQYF	TGTGCCAGCAGGGGAGGGGAAGAGACCCAGTACTTC
TRBJ2-7	-	-	TRBV7-6	CASSLAPFYEQYF	TGTGCCAGCAGCTTAGCTCCGTTCTACGAGCAGTACTTC
TRBJ2-5	-	-	TRBV6-1	CASSPTRGYKETQYF	TGTGCCAGCAGTCCAACCCGTGGGTATAAAGAGACCCAGTACTTC
TRBJ2-2	-	TRBD1	TRBV15	CATGDRGRRTGELFF	TGTGCCACAGGAGACAGGGGGCGCCGGACCGGGGAGCTGTTTTTT
TRBJ2-7	many	TRBD1	TRBV6-4	CASHRDRVYEQYF	TGTGCCAGCCACCGGGACAGGGTCTACGAGCAGTACTTC
TRBJ1-2	-	-	TRBV2	CASSDRGGTRYTF	TGTGCCAGCAGTGACCGAGGGGGTACTCGCTACACCTTC
TRBJ2-1	-	-	TRBV12-1	CASSPRHYYNEQFF	TGTGCCAGCAGCCCCCGGCACTACTACAATGAGCAGTTCTTC
TRBJ2-1	few	-	TRBV7-9	CATTVISYNEQFF	TGTGCCACGACAGTCATCTCCTACAATGAGCAGTTCTTC
TRBJ2-1	-	TRBD2	TRBV11-1	CASSSAIRLAADNEQFF	TGTGCCAGCAGCTCCGCAATCCGACTAGCGGCAGACAATGAGCAGTTCTTC
TRBJ2-1	-	-	TRBV29-1	CSVVAQEQFF	TGCAGCGTTGTTGCCCAAGAGCAGTTCTTC
TRBJ1-2	few	-	TRBV15	CATSRAPYKPSPYGYTF	TGTGCCACCAGCAGAGCACCGTATAAGCCCTCCCCCTATGGCTACACCTTC
TRBJ2-6	-	-	TRBV19	CASSTLSGANVLTF	TGTGCCAGTAGTACCCTCTCTGGGGCCAACGTCCTGACTTTC
TRBJ2-7	-	TRBD1	TRBV20-1	CSAADRGGEQYF	TGCAGTGCTGCAGACAGGGGAGGCGAGCAGTACTTC
TRBJ2-7	-	TRBD2	TRBV15	CATSRDPGTSGGQSYEQYF	TGTGCCACCAGCAGAGATCCCGGGACTAGCGGGGGGCAGTCCTACGAGCAGTACTTC
TRBJ2-3	-	TRBD2	TRBV24-1	CATSDPGRGPDTQYF	TGTGCCACCAGTGACCCGGGGAGGGGACCCGATACGCAGTATTTT
TRBJ2-1	-	TRBD2	TRBV12-3/TRBV12-4	CASSFGTSYNEQFF	TGTGCCAGCAGTTTCGGGACTAGCTACAATGAGCAGTTCTTC
TRBJ1-2	many	TRBD1	TRBV9	CASSPRTGEGYGYTF	TGTGCCAGCAGCCCTAGGACAGGAGAGGGCTATGGCTACACCTTC
TRBJ2-2	many	TRBD2	TRBV4-2	CASSQGLASGATGELFF	TGTGCCAGCAGCCAGGGACTAGCGTCAGGGGCTACCGGGGAGCTGTTTTTT
TRBJ2-1	-	-	TRBV20-1	CSPIQWARYNEQFF	TGCAGTCCTATTCAGTGGGCCCGCTACAATGAGCAGTTCTTC
TRBJ2-2	-	-	TRBV10-3	CAISDTAPNTGELLF	TGTGCCATCAGCGACACGGCACCGAACACCGGGGAGCTGCTTTTT
TRBJ1-1	many	-	TRBV9	CASSVDGTEAFF	TGTGCCAGCAGCGTAGACGGCACTGAAGCTTTCTTT
TRBJ1-5	-	-	TRBV7-2	CASSPSAGQPQHF	TGTGCCAGCAGCCCAAGTGCGGGTCAGCCCCAGCATTTT
TRBJ2-1	-	-	TRBV25-1	CASSEVGANCLLLDEQFF	TGTGCCAGCAGTGAAGTGGGGGCAAATTGTCTTCTTTTGGATGAGCAGTTCTTC
TRBJ2-7	few	-	TRBV19	CASSIDRSAYEQYF	TGTGCCAGTAGTATCGACAGGTCAGCCTACGAGCAGTACTTC
TRBJ1-1	-	-	TRBV5-1	CASSFTGSTEAFF	TGCGCCAGCAGCTTTACGGGGAGCACTGAAGCTTTCTTT
TRBJ2-2	-	TRBD2	TRBV10-1	CASGPGLAGDTGELFF	TGCGCCAGCGGACCGGGACTAGCGGGGGACACCGGGGAGCTGTTTTTT
TRBJ2-3	-	TRBD2	TRBV25-1	CASSGKGLAGPTDTQYF	TGTGCCAGCAGTGGTAAGGGACTAGCGGGCCCAACAGATACGCAGTATTTT
TRBJ2-7	-	-	TRBV6-5	CVQRPYEQYF	TGTGTCCAGCGACCTTACGAGCAGTACTTC
TRBJ1-4	-	TRBD1	TRBV2	CASRDRGRSEKLFF	TGTGCCAGCAGGGACAGGGGGCGGAGTGAAAAACTGTTTTTT
TRBJ1-2	-	-	TRBV20-1	CSARDWADSYYGYTF	TGCAGTGCTAGAGATTGGGCAGACAGTTACTATGGCTACACCTTC
TRBJ2-7	-	-	TRBV10-3	CAIRTTGGEQYF	TGTGCCATCAGGACGACGGGTGGTGAGCAGTACTTC
TRBJ1-2	-	-	TRBV19	CASSIEGTPRNYGYTF	TGTGCCAGTAGTATAGAAGGCACCCCAAGGAACTATGGCTACACCTTC
TRBJ2-1	many	-	TRBV2	CASPRQSSYNEQFF	TGTGCCAGCCCCCGCCAGAGCTCCTACAATGAGCAGTTCTTC
TRBJ2-1	-	TRBD2	TRBV6-4	CASSERVGGRRLFF	TGTGCCAGCAGTGAGAGGGTGGGCGGGAGGAGGCTGTTCTTC
TRBJ2-3	-	-	TRBV11-1	CASSLVVASTDTQYF	TGTGCCAGCAGCTTAGTGGTGGCTAGCACAGATACGCAGTATTTT
TRBJ2-2	few	-	TRBV3-1	CASSRDWTANTGELFF	TGTGCCAGCAGCCGAGATTGGACCGCTAACACCGGGGAGCTGTTTTTT
TRBJ2-7	-	-	TRBV2	CASSIRDFSHEQYF	TGCGCCAGCAGCATCCGGGACTTCTCCCACGAGCAGTACTTC
TRBJ2-7	many	TRBD1	TRBV24-1	CATSDRDRGPYEQYF	TGTGCCACCAGTGACAGGGACAGGGGGCCCTACGAGCAGTACTTC
TRBJ2-7	-	TRBD1	TRBV7-9	CASSLGTAHEQYF	TGTGCCAGCAGCTTGGGGACAGCCCATGAGCAGTACTTC
TRBJ2-3	many	-	TRBV7-9	CANPGRDTNLTTTDTQYF	TGTGCCAACCCGGGACGGGACACGAACCTTACTACCACAGATACGCAGTATTTT
TRBJ2-7	-	-	TRBV6-1	CASSDHYSYEQYF	TGTGCCAGCAGCGATCACTACTCCTACGAGCAGTACTTC
TRBJ2-1	once	-	TRBV12-3/TRBV12-4	CACNYQLLYNEQFF	TGTGCCTGCAACTACCAACTTCTCTACAATGAGCAGTTCTTC
TRBJ1-5	-	-	TRBV29-1	CSVEGRGYEQPQHF	TGCAGCGTTGAAGGCAGGGGCTACGAGCAGCCCCAGCATTTT
TRBJ2-7	-	TRBD2	TRBV2	CASRPSGGTYEQYF	TGTGCCAGCAGGCCTAGCGGGGGGACCTACGAGCAGTACTTC
TRBJ2-7	-	TRBD1	TRBV10-1	CASNPGQGSNYEQYF	TGCGCCAGCAATCCGGGACAGGGTTCCAACTACGAGCAGTACTTC
TRBJ1-3	-	-	TRBV10-3	CAISELGSGNTIYF	TGTGCCATCAGTGAACTAGGTTCTGGAAACACCATATATTTT
TRBJ1-1	-	-	TRBV13	CASSPEQGWSTEAFF	TGTGCCAGCAGCCCTGAACAGGGATGGAGCACTGAAGCTTTCTTT
TRBJ1-6	many	TRBD1	TRBV7-2	CASRPRGTANSPLHF	TGTGCCAGCAGGCCCCGCGGGACAGCAAATTCACCCCTCCACTTT
TRBJ1-5	few	-	TRBV19	CASSPNRVLQPQHF	TGTGCCAGTAGCCCAAACAGGGTATTGCAGCCCCAGCATTTT